This T cell receptor (beta chain) emerged from a study of blood T cell repertoires in COVID-19. In the study overall: The United States, Italy and Spain supplied acute and convalescent COVID-19 samples. T cells, B-cell-depleted T cells, or PBMCs provided the cDNA or gDNA that served as material.

In the original workflow: Estimation of nucleated cell counts relied on the amplification of reference gene primers. The assay was immunoSEQ multiplex PCR, and TCRdb's table has in-frame clones only and misses some. The DNA gave D and trimming, while V, J and clone size come from that table. The top ten hold about 2% of the sample, which has about 90,000 clones, about 89% seen once. Germline assignment: CDR1 SEHNR and CDR2 FQNEAQ (reference sequence). This CDR3 region has 16 residues. V dropped 6 bases and J dropped 3 bases, with 20 bases sitting between them. This clone was counted a single time. This receptor was taken from a human donor with active COVID-19. The donor label of this sample is uncertain. V and J are TRBV7-9 and TRBJ1-1; a weak D match, TRBD1 (6 bases). The sequenced sample consisted of peripheral blood. CDR3 bases: TGTGCCAGCAGTCGAAGGTTCACAGGGACCTACACTGAAGCTTTCTTT. Its translation: CASSRRFTGTYTEAFF.